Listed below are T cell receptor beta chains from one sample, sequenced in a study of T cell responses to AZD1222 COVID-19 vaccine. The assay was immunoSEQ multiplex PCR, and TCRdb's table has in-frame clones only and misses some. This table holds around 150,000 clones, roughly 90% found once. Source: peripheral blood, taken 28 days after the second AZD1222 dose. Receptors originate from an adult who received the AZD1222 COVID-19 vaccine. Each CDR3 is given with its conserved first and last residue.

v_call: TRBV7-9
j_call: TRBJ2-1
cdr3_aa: CAIPAGLSSYNEQFF

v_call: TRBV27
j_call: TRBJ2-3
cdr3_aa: CASSRLAGDWDTQYF

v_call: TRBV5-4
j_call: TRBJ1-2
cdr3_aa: CASSKGPANYGYTF

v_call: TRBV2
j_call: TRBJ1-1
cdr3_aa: CASTGGTEAFF

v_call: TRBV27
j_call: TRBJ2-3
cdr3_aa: CASSIGSPDTQYF

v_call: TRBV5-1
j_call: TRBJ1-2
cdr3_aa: CASSLEGQGRGYTF

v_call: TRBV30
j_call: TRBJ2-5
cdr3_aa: CAWTLSGTQYF

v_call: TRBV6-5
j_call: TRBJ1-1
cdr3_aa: CASSHIQGNTEAFF

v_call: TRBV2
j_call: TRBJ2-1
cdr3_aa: CASRAGTSASEQFF

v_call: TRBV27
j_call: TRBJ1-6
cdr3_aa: CASSYGFNSPLHF

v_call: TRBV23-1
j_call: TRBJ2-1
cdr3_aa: CASSQSWTTSYNEQFF

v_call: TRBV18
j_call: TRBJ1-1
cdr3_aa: CASSPSGGEAFF

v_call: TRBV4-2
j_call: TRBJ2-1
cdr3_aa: CASSQGTPNEQFF

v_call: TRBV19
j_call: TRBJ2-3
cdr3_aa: CASSIDTGPDTQYF

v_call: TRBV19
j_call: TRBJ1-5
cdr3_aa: CASSIDRGVSEPQHF

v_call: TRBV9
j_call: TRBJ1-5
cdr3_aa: CASSVGSALNQPQHF

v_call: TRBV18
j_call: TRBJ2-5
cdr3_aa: CASQGFSQETQYF

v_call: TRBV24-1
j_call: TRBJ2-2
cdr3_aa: CATSDPKGTGGTGELFF

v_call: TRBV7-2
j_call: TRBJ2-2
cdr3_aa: CASSLQGLLAGELFF

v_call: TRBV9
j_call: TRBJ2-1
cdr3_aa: CASSVASEREPSEQFF

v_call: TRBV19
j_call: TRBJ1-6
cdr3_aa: CASRPTGGSYNSPLHF

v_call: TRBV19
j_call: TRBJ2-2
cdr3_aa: CASSIFSGLKDTGELFF

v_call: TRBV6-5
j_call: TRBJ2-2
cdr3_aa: CASRRGFEVGELFF

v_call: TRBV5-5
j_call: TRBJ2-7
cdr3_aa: CASSTPPNEQYF

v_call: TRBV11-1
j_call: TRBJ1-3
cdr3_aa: CASSLGGGFSGNTIYF

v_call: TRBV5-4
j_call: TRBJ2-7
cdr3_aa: CASSPAGDDEQYF

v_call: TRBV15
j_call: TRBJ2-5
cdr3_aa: CATSSPPDYAQETQYF

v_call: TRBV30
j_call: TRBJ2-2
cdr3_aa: CAWSVLAGATGELFF

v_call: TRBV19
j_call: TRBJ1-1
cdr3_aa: CASSLHRENTEAFF

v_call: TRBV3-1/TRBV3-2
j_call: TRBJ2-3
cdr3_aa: CASSQDRDHTDTQYF

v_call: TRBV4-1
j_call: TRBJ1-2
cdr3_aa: CASSQDRTGGLLRGYTF

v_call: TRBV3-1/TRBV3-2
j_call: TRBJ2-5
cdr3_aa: CASSLGTSGRIRETQYF

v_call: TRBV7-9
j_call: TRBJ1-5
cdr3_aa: CASSFFDQPQHF

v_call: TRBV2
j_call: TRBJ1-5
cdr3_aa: CASSEWAGVMVQPQHF

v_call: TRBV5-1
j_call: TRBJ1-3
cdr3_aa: CASSGGGGNTIYF

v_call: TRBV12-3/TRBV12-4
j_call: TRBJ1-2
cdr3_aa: CASSETGNYGYTF

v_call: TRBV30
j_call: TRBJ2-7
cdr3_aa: CAWSTQGPPYEQYF

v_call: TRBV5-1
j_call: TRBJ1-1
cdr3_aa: CASSLAVNTEAFF

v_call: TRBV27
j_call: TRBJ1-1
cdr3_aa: CASSLSRRGYTEAFF

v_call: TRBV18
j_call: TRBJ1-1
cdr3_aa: CASSPGGSTPEAFF

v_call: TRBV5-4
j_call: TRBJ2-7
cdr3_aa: CASSLASGGEQYF

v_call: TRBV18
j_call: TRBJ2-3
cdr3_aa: CASSPQSGPGTSTDTQYF

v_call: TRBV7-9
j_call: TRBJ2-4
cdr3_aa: CASSRLPAALNIQYF

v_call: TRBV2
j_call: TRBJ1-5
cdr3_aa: CASSGRGGAGQPQHF

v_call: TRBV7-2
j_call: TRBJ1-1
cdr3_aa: CASSIPGHLNPYMNTEAFF

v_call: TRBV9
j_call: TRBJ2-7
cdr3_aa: CASSVGGEQYF

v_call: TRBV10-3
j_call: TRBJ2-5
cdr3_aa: CAIRTSAGTETQYF

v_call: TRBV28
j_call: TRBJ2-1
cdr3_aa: CASSPGLAGGVRQFF

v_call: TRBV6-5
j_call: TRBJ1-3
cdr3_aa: CASSPEVFGNTIYF